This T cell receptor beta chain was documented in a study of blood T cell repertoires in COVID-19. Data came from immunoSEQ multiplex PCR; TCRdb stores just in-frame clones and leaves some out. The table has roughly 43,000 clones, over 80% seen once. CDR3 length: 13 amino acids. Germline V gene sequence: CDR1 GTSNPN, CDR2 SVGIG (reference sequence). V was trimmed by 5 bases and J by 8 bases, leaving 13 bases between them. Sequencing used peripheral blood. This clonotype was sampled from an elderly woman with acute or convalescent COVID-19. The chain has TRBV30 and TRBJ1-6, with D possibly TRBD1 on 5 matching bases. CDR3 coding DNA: TGTGCCTGGGCTATAGACAGTTATTCACCCCTCCACTTT. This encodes CAWAIDSYSPLHF.